The 4 T cell receptor beta chains presented below share a single source sample, sequenced in a study of T cells in Graves' hyperthyroidism and ophthalmopathy. Amplified regions were TCR beta CDR3 sequences from RNA transcripts. First-round RT-PCR targeting the TCR CDR3 was performed with the HTBI primer set. TCRdb independently ran MiXCR on the multiplex PCR reads; one entry per CDR3 protein. The sample lists about 590,000 distinct CDR3 sequences, 12% to 15% occurring once. Specimen: blood. The receptors stem from a woman younger than 30 with Graves' ophthalmopathy.

The chain carries TRBV5-1 and TRBJ2-5; D call uncertain. CDR3 length equals 17 residues. V shed 0 bases and J shed 2 bases, with 17 bases lying between them. Germline V lookup: CDR1 SGHRS, CDR2 YFSETQ. The CDR3 region is CASSLGPDNNYQETQYF. CDR3 in DNA: TGCGCCAGCAGCTTGGGGCCCGATAATAATTATCAAGAGACCCAGTACTTC.

This clonotype was seen ten or more times. The rearrangement uses TRBV3-1 and TRBJ1-2; unclear D gene. The CDR3 is made up of 15 amino acids. V shed 0 bases and J shed 7 bases, with 15 bases lying between them. The germline V gene encodes CDR1 LGHDT and CDR2 YNNKEL (reference sequence). The CDR3: CASSQEGRGFGGYTF. The CDR3 coding sequence is TGTGCCAGCAGCCAAGAGGGGAGAGGGTTCGGTGGCTACACCTTC.

This clonotype occurred a few times. The CDR3 here is CASTSGPLSDEQYF. The CDR3 DNA reads TGTGCCAGCACCTCGGGACCCCTATCCGACGAGCAGTACTTC. The rearrangement joins TRBV11-3 to TRBJ2-7, with D possibly called TRBD1 or TRBD2 (5 bases each). CDR3 length: 14 amino acids. With 7 bases removed from V and 5 bases from J, the gap between germline ends came to 18 bases. From germline, CDR1 is SGHNT and CDR2 YENEEA.

This clonotype was counted only a few times. The genes are TRBV12-5 and TRBJ1-1, with D perhaps matching TRBD1 (6 bases). The ends were cut back, 7 bases at V and 6 bases at J, with 15 bases in the middle. Germline CDR1 LGHNT, CDR2 FRNRAP. The CDR3 covers 13 residues. The CDR3 protein is CASARRGAAEAFF. CDR3 sequence (DNA): TGTGCTAGTGCTCGGAGGGGGGCCGCTGAAGCTTTCTTT. Full variable domain (remainder filled in from reference TRBV12-5 and TRBJ1-1): DARVTQTPRHKVTEMGQEVTMRCQPILGHNTVFWYRQTMMQGLELLAYFRNRAPLDDSGMPKDRFSAEMPDATLATLKIQPSEPRDSAVYFCASARRGAAEAFFGQGTRLTVV.